This T cell receptor (beta chain) appears in the sequencing data of a study of T cells in Graves' hyperthyroidism and ophthalmopathy. Amplification of TCR beta CDR3 regions used RNA as the template. Carried out on the TCR CDR3, a first-round RT-PCR used the HTBI primer set. TCRdb independently ran MiXCR on the multiplex PCR reads; one entry per CDR3 protein. The sample consists of 600,000 to 750,000 distinct CDR3 sequences, about 18% of them appearing once. This sequence originates from a man between 50 and 59 years old with Graves' hyperthyroidism. Sequencing was carried out using blood.

The CDR3 region is CASSKLAKNIQYF. The CDR3 DNA is TGTGCCAGTAGTAAGCTAGCCAAAAACATTCAGTACTTC. The chain recombines TRBV19 with TRBJ2-4; D not resolved. CDR3 length: 13 residues. CDR1 LNHDA and CDR2 SQIVND come from the germline V gene (reference sequence). Trimming pared 4 bases from V and 0 bases from J, leaving 4 bases between.